This section outlines one T cell receptor (beta chain) sequence together with its context. The PCR contained 60 Vbeta and 13 Jbeta primers. Clones were sequenced by immunoSEQ multiplex PCR, and TCRdb holds only the in-frame ones, with some missing. In the table there are around 200,000 clones, about four fifths of which are singletons. This sample stems from a study of cytomegalovirus exposure and HLA in healthy donors. The source of this sequence is a woman aged 50 to 60 in good health and CMV-seropositive. Sequenced input: PBMCs.

The CDR3 sequence is CASGVSFGQLSSYEQYF. CDR3 coding DNA: TGTGCCAGCGGAGTCAGTTTCGGACAGCTGAGCTCCTACGAGCAGTACTTC. The chain employs TRBV5-5 and TRBJ2-7, with D possibly being TRBD1 (6 bases). The CDR3 totals 17 residues. The V end lost 7 bases, the J end lost 0 bases, and 23 bases lay between the germline ends. Germline V gives CDR1 SGHKS, CDR2 YYEKEE (reference sequence).